This passage covers 25 T cell receptor beta chains from one sample sequenced in a study of human T cells and chemical hapten exposure. Time point given: pre-sensitization, week 0. Treatment here: therapeutic diphenylcyclopropenone sensitization with weekly scalp DPC. MiXCR, applied by TCRdb to the RACE reads, yields one record per CDR3 protein. Altogether about 350,000 distinct CDR3 sequences are present, around 5.5% being singletons, with the ten largest covering less than 9%. Source: whole blood, taken in connection with sensitization to the hapten diphenylcyclopropenone (DPC). The receptors here all came from a woman in her late teens or twenties with alopecia areata. Some clones in this sample may be carry-over from other donors' samples.

The CDR3 nucleotides read TGTGCCAGCAGTCCCAACCGGGGGAGGGGCTACGAGCAGTACTTC. Translation gives CASSPNRGRGYEQYF. The chain has TRBV6-2 or TRBV6-3 and TRBJ2-7; 7 bases fit TRBD2. V lost 5 bases and J lost 3; bases outside the gene matches: 10. This CDR3 is 15 amino acids long. CDR1 and CDR2 (germline): MNHEY, SVGEGT.

J is TRBJ2-7 and V is TRBV6-2 or TRBV6-3, with TRBD1 matching over 8 bases. Germline-derived CDR1 and CDR2 are MNHEY and SVGEGT. The V and J ends lost 6 bases and 5 bases, in that order; junction bases with no gene match: 9. The CDR3 covers 14 residues. The CDR3 nucleotides are TGTGCCAGCAGAGCAGGGGGCGCGGAACACGAGCAGTACTTC. This encodes CASRAGGAEHEQYF.

The table lists this clonotype with a few counts. The chain is built from TRBV5-1 and TRBJ2-3, with 13 nucleotides matching TRBD2. This CDR3 has 18 residues. V shed 4 bases, J shed 5 bases, and the junction held 13 bases outside the gene matches. Germline lookup yields CDR1 SGHRS and CDR2 YFSETQ. The CDR3 reads CASSPGPGLAGVIDTQYF. For the CDR3, the DNA is TGCGCCAGCAGCCCGGGACCCGGACTAGCGGGGGTGATAGATACGCAGTATTTT.

This clonotype was picked up many times. The chain has TRBV7-9 and TRBJ1-1; TRBD1 matches at 7 bases. This CDR3 contains 14 residues. CDR1 and CDR2 (germline): SEHNR, FQNEAQ (reference sequence). The V and J ends lost 3 bases and 0 bases, in that order; junction bases with no gene match: 1. CDR3 region: CASSLGQMNTEAFF. The CDR3 DNA reads TGTGCCAGCAGCTTGGGACAGATGAACACTGAAGCTTTCTTT.

The CDR3: CASSLASGAGGHYNEQFF. The CDR3 region has the DNA TGCGCCAGCAGCCTGGCTAGCGGAGCGGGGGGGCACTACAATGAGCAGTTCTTC. V usage is TRBV4-3 and J usage is TRBJ2-1, with 10 nucleotides matching TRBD2. The V and J ends lost 4 bases and 3 bases, in that order; junction bases with no gene match: 12. Germline V gene sequence: CDR1 LGHNA, CDR2 YSLEER. The CDR3 sequence is 18 residues long.

The genes are TRBV7-9 and TRBJ2-1, with a tentative D call TRBD1 (6 bases). CDR1 and CDR2 (germline): SEHNR, FQNEAQ (reference sequence). CDR3 size: 16 residues. Trimming removed 2 bases at V and 1 base at J, with 12 bases between. CDR3 residues: CASSLRGYYSYNEQFF. The CDR3 bases are TGTGCCAGCAGCTTAAGGGGGTACTATTCCTACAATGAGCAGTTCTTC. Supplemented by reference TRBV7-9 and TRBJ2-1, the full variable domain reads DTGVSQNPRHKITKRGQNVTFRCDPISEHNRLYWYRQTLGQGPEFLTYFQNEAQLEKSRLLSDRFSAERPKGSFSTLEIQRTEQGDSAMYLCASSLRGYYSYNEQFFGPGTRLTVL.

V is TRBV4-3 and J is TRBJ1-5; D is perhaps TRBD1 (6 bases). Germline CDR1 LGHNA, CDR2 YSLEER. This CDR3 region has 17 residues. V was shortened by 0 bases and J by 3 bases, with 15 bases between the two germline ends. In DNA form, the CDR3 reads TGCGCCAGCAGCCAAGATAGAGCGACAGGAAACAATCAGCCCCAGCATTTT. Amino acid sequence: CASSQDRATGNNQPQHF.

This clonotype was detected ten times or more. This chain joins TRBV6-2 or TRBV6-3 and TRBJ2-7; D assignment may be TRBD1 or TRBD2 (5 bases each). Looked up from germline, CDR1 is MNHEY and CDR2 is SVGEGT. The CDR3 loop spans 13 amino acids. V was trimmed by 5 bases and J by 4 bases, leaving 12 bases between them. Here the CDR3 DNA reads TGTGCCAGCAGTACGGGGCTGATTTACGAGCAGTACTTC. This translates into CASSTGLIYEQYF.

The chain couples TRBV7-9 to TRBJ2-6, with D tentatively TRBD1 (6 bases). The CDR3 is 17 amino acids. Trimming removed 5 bases from V and 0 bases from J, with 14 bases in between. Looked up from germline, CDR1 is SEHNR and CDR2 is FQNEAQ (reference sequence). CDR3: CASSTRGAYSGANVLTF. Here the CDR3 DNA reads TGTGCCAGCAGCACCAGGGGTGCATACTCTGGGGCCAACGTCCTGACTTTC.

The rearrangement uses TRBV6-1 and TRBJ2-7; D not resolved. The germline V gene has CDR1 MNHNS and CDR2 SASEGT. This CDR3 is built from 13 residues. Deletions cut 1 base from V and 5 bases from J, with 9 bases between. The CDR3 nucleotides read TGTGCCAGCAGTGAAGTTGGGGTCCACGAGCAGTACTTC. Translating gives CASSEVGVHEQYF.

This clonotype occurred many times. The CDR3 reads CATRLGANYGYTF. CDR3 coding DNA: TGTGCCACCAGATTGGGAGCTAACTATGGCTACACCTTC. J is TRBJ1-2 and V is TRBV15; D not resolved. The CDR3 covers 13 residues. V was shortened by 6 bases and J by 0 bases, with 8 bases between the two germline ends. CDR1 is LNHNV, CDR2 YYDKDF, per germline (reference sequence).

In its sample, this clonotype was seen many times. The CDR3 sequence: CASSRDRLVTEAFF. CDR3 DNA: TGTGCCAGCAGCCGTGACAGGCTGGTCACTGAAGCTTTCTTT. The rearrangement links TRBV7-2 to TRBJ1-1, with a possible D match to TRBD1 (6 bases). In germline, CDR1 is SGHTA, CDR2 FQGNSA. V dropped 5 bases and J dropped 4 bases, with 14 bases sitting between them. The CDR3 runs to 14 residues.

This clonotype was detected many times. V gene TRBV4-3 combines with J gene TRBJ2-3, with 7 bases lining up with TRBD1. The CDR3 loop spans 16 amino acids. Germline V CDR1 and CDR2: LGHNA, YSLEER. The V segment lost 4 bases and the J segment 0 bases; nucleotides outside the gene matches: 7. For the CDR3, the DNA is TGCGCCAGCAGCCGGACTTGGACAGGAAGCACAGATACGCAGTATTTT. As protein: CASSRTWTGSTDTQYF.

There are a few counts of this clonotype. The J gene is TRBJ2-7, the V gene TRBV7-8; TRBD1 is a possible D gene (6 bases). The V end was cut by 4 bases, the J end by 4 bases, with 23 bases between. CDR1 and CDR2 from the germline V gene are SGHVS and FQNEAQ. The CDR3 consists of 17 residues. CDR3 region: CASSSNVGDTGIYEQYF. The CDR3 bases are TGTGCCAGCAGCTCCAACGTCGGTGACACAGGGATTTACGAGCAGTACTTC.

In this sample, this clonotype turned up many times. V and J are TRBV7-8 and TRBJ2-4; possible D gene TRBD1, 6 bases. The CDR3 runs to 16 residues. Trimming left V 5 bases short and J 0 bases short, with 14 bases between. CDR1 and CDR2 from the germline V gene are SGHVS and FQNEAQ. In nucleotides, the CDR3 is TGTGCCAGCAGCCCCGGACAGAGCCTAGCCAAAAACATTCAGTACTTC. Protein sequence: CASSPGQSLAKNIQYF.

The V gene is TRBV15, the J gene TRBJ2-1, with 11 positions matching TRBD2. Per germline, CDR1 LNHNV and CDR2 YYDKDF (reference sequence). The J segment lost 12 bases and the V segment lost 6 bases, leaving 22 bases of the junction unmatched. The CDR3 extends over 18 amino acids. DNA for the CDR3: TGTGCCACCAGTACGGGACCCCTTAGCGGGGGGGCATTAGGCGGGCAGTTCTTC. Amino acid sequence: CATSTGPLSGGALGGQFF. The full variable domain, completed using reference TRBV15 and TRBJ2-1, is DAMVIQNPRYQVTQFGKPVTLSCSQTLNHNVMYWYQQKSSQAPKLLFHYYDKDFNNEADTPDNFQSRRPNTSFCFLDIRSPGLGDTAMYLCATSTGPLSGGALGGQFFGPGTRLTVL.

J is TRBJ2-1 and V is TRBV9; 8 bases map to TRBD1. CDR3 length: 16 residues. Unmatched junction bases numbered 5, after V lost 3 bases and J lost 0 bases. Germline V gene sequence: CDR1 SGDLS, CDR2 YYNGEE. DNA of the CDR3: TGTGCCAGCAGCGGTGAGGGGACAGGCTCCTACAATGAGCAGTTCTTC. The encoded protein is CASSGEGTGSYNEQFF.

The table lists this clonotype with many counts. The rearrangement links TRBV27 to TRBJ2-1; TRBD1 agrees at 8 bases. V was pared by 3 bases and J by 4 bases, with 5 bases of the junction left unmatched. This CDR3 comprises 15 residues. The V gene's germline CDR1 is MNHEY and CDR2 SMNVEV (reference sequence). This CDR3 reads CASSFWDRRYNEQFF. The CDR3 region has the DNA TGTGCCAGCAGTTTCTGGGACAGGAGATACAATGAGCAGTTCTTC.

This clonotype was observed at least ten times. The CDR3 region has the DNA TGTGCCAGCAGCCCCGGCGGGAGGGGGCACAATGAGCAGTTCTTC. As protein: CASSPGGRGHNEQFF. V usage is TRBV7-2 and J usage is TRBJ2-1; TRBD2 matches at 9 bases. J was trimmed by 5 bases and V by 5 bases; bases with no gene match: 7. The CDR3 has 15 amino acids. Germline loops: CDR1 SGHTA, CDR2 FQGNSA.

This clonotype was observed many times. The chain couples TRBV29-1 to TRBJ1-2; D is uncertain. The germline V gene encodes CDR1 SQVTM and CDR2 ANQGSEA. The CDR3 contains 11 residues. The ends were cut back, 4 bases at V and 5 bases at J, with 8 bases in the middle. This CDR3 reads CSVATGYGYTF. Written as DNA, the CDR3 is TGCAGCGTTGCGACGGGATATGGCTACACCTTC.

This chain links TRBV10-3 with TRBJ2-1, with no clear D. The germline V and J ends were trimmed by 8 bases and 5 bases, with 7 bases remaining between them. The CDR3 contains 11 residues. Germline CDR1 reads ENHRY; CDR2 reads SYGVKD. In nucleotides, the CDR3 is TGTGCCATCGCCCGGAACAATGAGCAGTTCTTC. Translated: CAIARNNEQFF.

In this sample, this clonotype turned up many times. This chain uses TRBV15 with TRBJ1-1; D gene uncertain. This CDR3 has 15 residues. V lost 1 base and J lost 0, with 9 bases in between. Germline CDR1 reads LNHNV; CDR2 reads YYDKDF (reference sequence). The CDR3 here is CATSRAYSVNTEAFF. The CDR3 DNA is TGTGCCACCAGCAGAGCGTATTCTGTGAACACTGAAGCTTTCTTT.

This clonotype has ten or more counts. The chain links TRBV7-6 to TRBJ2-6; 8 nucleotides agree with TRBD1. Germline CDR1 is SGHVS and CDR2 is FNYEAQ. The CDR3 has 17 amino acids. V was clipped by 4 bases and J by 0 bases; unmatched bases: 5. Here the CDR3 reads CASSSRQGPSGANVLTF. The CDR3 bases are TGTGCCAGCAGCTCTCGACAGGGGCCCTCTGGGGCCAACGTCCTGACTTTC.

In its sample, this clonotype was seen a few times. The chain joins TRBV12-3 or TRBV12-4 to TRBJ2-5, with a tentative D call TRBD2 (6 bases). V was trimmed by 5 bases and J by 1 base, leaving 17 bases between them. The CDR3 has 16 amino acids. CDR3 loop: CASSPRLGGFQETQYF. Here the CDR3 DNA reads TGTGCCAGCAGTCCACGTTTGGGGGGTTTCCAAGAGACCCAGTACTTC.

This clonotype appeared many times. V gene TRBV18 combines with J gene TRBJ2-7, with no clear D. There are 13 residues in the CDR3. The germline V gene has CDR1 KGHSH and CDR2 LQKENI. V was trimmed by 0 bases and J by 4 bases, leaving 7 bases between them. The CDR3: CASSPPTVYEQYF. The CDR3 nucleotides read TGTGCCAGCTCACCACCTACAGTTTACGAGCAGTACTTC.